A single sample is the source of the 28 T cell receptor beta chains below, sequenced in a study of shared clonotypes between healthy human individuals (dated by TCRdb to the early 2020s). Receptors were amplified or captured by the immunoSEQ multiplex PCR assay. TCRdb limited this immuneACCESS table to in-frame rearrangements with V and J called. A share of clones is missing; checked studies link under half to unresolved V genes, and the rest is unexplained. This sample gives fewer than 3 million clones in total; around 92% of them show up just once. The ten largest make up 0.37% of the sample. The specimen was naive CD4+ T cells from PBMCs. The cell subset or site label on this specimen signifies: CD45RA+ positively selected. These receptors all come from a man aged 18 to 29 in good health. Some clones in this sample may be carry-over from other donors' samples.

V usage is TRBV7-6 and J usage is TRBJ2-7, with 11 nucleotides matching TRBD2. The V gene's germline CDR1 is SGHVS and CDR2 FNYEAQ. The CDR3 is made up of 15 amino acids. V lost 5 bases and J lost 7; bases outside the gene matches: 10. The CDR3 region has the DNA TGTGCCAGCAGCAAATCTAGCGGGAGGTTGGGAGAGCAGTACTTC. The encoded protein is CASSKSSGRLGEQYF.

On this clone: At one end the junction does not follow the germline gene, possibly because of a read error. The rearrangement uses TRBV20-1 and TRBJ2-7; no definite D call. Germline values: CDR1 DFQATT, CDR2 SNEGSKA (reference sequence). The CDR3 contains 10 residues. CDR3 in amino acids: CSARAASACF. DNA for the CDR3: TGCAGTGCTAGAGCCGCCTCCGCATGTTTC.

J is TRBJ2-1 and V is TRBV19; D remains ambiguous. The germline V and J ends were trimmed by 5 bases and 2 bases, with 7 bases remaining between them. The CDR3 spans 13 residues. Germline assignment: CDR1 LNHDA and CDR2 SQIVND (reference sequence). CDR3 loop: CASSSTPYNEQFF. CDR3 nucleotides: TGTGCCAGTAGTTCAACTCCCTACAATGAGCAGTTCTTC.

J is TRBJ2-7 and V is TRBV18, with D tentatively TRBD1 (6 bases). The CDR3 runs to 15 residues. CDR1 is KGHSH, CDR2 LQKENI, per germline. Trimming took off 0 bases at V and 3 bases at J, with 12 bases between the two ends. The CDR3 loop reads CASSPPRGEGYEQYF. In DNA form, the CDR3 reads TGTGCCAGCTCACCACCCAGGGGAGAGGGCTACGAGCAGTACTTC.

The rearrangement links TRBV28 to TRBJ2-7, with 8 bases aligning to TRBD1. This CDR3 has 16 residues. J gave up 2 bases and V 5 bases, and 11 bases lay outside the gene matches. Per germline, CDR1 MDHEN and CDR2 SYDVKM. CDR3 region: CASSVPPGQVTYEQYF. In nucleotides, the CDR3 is TGTGCCAGCAGTGTCCCCCCGGGACAGGTAACCTACGAGCAGTACTTC.

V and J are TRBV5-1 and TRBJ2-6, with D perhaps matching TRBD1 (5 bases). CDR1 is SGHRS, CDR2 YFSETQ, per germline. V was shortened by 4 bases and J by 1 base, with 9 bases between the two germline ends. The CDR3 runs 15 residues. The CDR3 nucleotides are TGCGCCAGCAGCACATACAGGTCTGGGGCCAACGTCCTGACTTTC. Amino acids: CASSTYRSGANVLTF.

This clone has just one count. CDR3 protein: CASSLGKGRDGYTF. The CDR3 nucleotides are TGTGCCAGCAGTTTAGGGAAGGGAAGGGATGGCTACACCTTC. V usage is TRBV28 and J usage is TRBJ1-2; D gene ambiguous. The CDR3 covers 14 residues. The germline V gene encodes CDR1 MDHEN and CDR2 SYDVKM. Trimming stripped 2 bases from V and 6 bases from J, with 13 bases between.

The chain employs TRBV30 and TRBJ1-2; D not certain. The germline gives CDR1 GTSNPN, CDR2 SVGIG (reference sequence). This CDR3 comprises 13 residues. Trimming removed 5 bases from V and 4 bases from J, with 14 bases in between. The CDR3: CAWAPGGPYGYTF. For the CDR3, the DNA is TGTGCCTGGGCCCCCGGCGGGCCCTATGGCTACACCTTC.

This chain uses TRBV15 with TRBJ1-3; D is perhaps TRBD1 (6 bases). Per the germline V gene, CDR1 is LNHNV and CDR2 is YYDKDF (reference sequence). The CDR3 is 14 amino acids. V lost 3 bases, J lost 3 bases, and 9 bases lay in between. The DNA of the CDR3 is TGTGCCACCAGCAGGGGGGGCGGTGGAAACACCATATATTTT. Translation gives CATSRGGGGNTIYF.

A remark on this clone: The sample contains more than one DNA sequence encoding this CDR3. The CDR3 DNA reads TGTGCCAGCAGTTTTCAGGCGTATGGCTACACCTTC. Encoded protein: CASSFQAYGYTF. The rearrangement joins TRBV28 to TRBJ1-2; D is unclear. This CDR3 region has 12 residues. V was pared by 3 bases and J by 5 bases, with 7 bases between. Germline CDR1 is MDHEN and CDR2 is SYDVKM.

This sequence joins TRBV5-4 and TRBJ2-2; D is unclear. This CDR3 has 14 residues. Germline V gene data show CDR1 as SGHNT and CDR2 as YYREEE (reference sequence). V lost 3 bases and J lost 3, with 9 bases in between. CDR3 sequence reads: CASSYGRDTGELFF. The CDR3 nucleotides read TGTGCCAGCAGCTACGGACGGGACACCGGGGAGCTGTTTTTT.

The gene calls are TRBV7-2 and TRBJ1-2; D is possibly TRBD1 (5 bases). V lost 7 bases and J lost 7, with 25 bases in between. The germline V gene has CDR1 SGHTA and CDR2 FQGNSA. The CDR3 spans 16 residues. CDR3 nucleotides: TGTGCCAGCATGCATAGCCGAAATGGGGGAAGTGGTGGCTACACCTTC. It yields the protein CASMHSRNGGSGGYTF.

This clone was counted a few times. The CDR3: CASSSGGANQPQHF. CDR3 coding DNA: TGTGCCAGCAGTTCGGGCGGGGCGAATCAGCCCCAGCATTTT. This sequence joins TRBV28 and TRBJ1-5, with D tentatively TRBD1 (5 bases). Trimming removed 4 bases from V and 4 bases from J, with 11 bases in between. The CDR3 has 14 residues. Germline V gives CDR1 MDHEN, CDR2 SYDVKM.

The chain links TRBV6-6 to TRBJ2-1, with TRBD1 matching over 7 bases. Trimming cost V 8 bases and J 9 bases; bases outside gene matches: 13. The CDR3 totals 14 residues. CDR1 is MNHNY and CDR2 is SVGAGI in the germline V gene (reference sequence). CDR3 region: CASLPGQWTLEQFF. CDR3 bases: TGTGCCAGCCTACCGGGACAGTGGACCCTTGAGCAGTTCTTC.

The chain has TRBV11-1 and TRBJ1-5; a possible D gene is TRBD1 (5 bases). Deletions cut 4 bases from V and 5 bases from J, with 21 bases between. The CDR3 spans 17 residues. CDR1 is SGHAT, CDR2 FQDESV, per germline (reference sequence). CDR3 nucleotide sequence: TGTGCCAGCAGCTCCGGTGTATTGGACATCGGGTATCAGCCCCAGCATTTT. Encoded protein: CASSSGVLDIGYQPQHF.

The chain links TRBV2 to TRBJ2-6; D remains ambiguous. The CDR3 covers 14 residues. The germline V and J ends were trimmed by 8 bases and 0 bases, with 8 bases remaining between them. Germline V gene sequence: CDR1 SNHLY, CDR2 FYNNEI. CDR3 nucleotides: TGTGCCAGCCTTGTCGACTCTGGGGCCAACGTCCTGACTTTC. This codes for CASLVDSGANVLTF.

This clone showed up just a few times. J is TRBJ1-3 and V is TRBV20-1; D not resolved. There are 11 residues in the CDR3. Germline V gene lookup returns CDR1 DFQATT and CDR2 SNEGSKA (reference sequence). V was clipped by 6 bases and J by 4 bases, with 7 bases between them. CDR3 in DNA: TGCAGTGCCGAGGAAGGAAACACCATATATTTT. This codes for CSAEEGNTIYF.

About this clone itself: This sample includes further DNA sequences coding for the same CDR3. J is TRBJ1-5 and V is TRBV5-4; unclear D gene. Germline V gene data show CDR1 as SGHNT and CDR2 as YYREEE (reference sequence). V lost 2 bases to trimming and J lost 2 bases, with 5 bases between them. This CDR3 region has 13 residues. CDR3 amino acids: CASSFGGNQPQHF. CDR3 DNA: TGTGCCAGCAGCTTTGGGGGCAATCAGCCCCAGCATTTT.

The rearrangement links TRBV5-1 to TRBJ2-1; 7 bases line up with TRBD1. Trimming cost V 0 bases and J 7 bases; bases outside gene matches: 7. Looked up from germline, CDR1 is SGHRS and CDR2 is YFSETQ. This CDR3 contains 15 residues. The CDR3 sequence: CASSLGRGKLNEQFF. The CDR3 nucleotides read TGCGCCAGCAGCTTGGGCAGGGGGAAGTTGAATGAGCAGTTCTTC.

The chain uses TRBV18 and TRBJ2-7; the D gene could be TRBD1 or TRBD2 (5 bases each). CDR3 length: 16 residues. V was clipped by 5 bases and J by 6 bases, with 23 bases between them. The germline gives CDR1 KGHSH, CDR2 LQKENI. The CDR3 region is CASSSNQNPGPGEQYF. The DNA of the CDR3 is TGTGCCAGCTCATCGAATCAAAACCCGGGGCCAGGCGAGCAGTACTTC.

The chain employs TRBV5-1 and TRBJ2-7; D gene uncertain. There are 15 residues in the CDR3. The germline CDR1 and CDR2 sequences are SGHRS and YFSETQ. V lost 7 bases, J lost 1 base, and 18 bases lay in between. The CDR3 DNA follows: TGCGCCAGCCGCAATTCGATCGCCCCATCCTACGAGCAGTACTTC. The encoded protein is CASRNSIAPSYEQYF.

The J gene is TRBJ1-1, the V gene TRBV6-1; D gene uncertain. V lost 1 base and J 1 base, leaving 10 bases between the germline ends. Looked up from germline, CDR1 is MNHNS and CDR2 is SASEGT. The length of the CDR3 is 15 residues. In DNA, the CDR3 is TGTGCCAGCAGTGAAGGGAGGGCCCCGAACACTGAAGCTTTCTTT. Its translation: CASSEGRAPNTEAFF.

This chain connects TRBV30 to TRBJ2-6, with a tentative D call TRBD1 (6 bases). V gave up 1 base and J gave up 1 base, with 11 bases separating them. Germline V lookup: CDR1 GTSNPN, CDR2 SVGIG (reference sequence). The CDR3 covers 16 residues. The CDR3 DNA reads TGTGCCTGGAGTGGAAACAGGGTATCTGGGGCCAACGTCCTGACTTTC. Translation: CAWSGNRVSGANVLTF.

DNA of the CDR3: TGTGCCAGCAGCCCCCGTACGGGGGAGAGAGAAAAACTGTTTTTT. It translates to CASSPRTGEREKLFF. This chain uses TRBV7-2 with TRBJ1-4, with a possible D match to TRBD1 (5 bases). The CDR3 length is 15 residues. Trimming stripped 5 bases from V and 8 bases from J, with 18 bases between. The germline V gene encodes CDR1 SGHTA and CDR2 FQGNSA.

The CDR3 DNA reads as TGTGCCAGCAGTCGACAGGGAAGGAGAGGCTACACCTTC. Its translation is CASSRQGRRGYTF. The chain carries TRBV28 and TRBJ1-2, with TRBD1 identical over 7 bases. Losses at the gene ends were 5 bases for V and 8 bases for J; bases not matched to a gene: 8. Germline V CDR1 and CDR2: MDHEN, SYDVKM. The CDR3 totals 13 residues.

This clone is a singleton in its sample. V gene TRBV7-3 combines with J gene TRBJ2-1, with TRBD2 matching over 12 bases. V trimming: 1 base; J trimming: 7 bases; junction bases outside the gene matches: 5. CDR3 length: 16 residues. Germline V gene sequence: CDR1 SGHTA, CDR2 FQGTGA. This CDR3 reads CASSLMGTSGRNEQFF. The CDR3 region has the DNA TGTGCCAGCAGCTTAATGGGAACTAGCGGGAGGAATGAGCAGTTCTTC.

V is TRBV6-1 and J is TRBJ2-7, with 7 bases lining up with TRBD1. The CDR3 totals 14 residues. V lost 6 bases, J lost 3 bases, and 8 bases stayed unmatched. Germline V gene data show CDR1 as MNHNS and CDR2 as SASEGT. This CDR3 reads CASSRQGFLYEQYF. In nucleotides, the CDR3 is TGTGCCAGCAGCCGACAGGGCTTTCTCTACGAGCAGTACTTC.

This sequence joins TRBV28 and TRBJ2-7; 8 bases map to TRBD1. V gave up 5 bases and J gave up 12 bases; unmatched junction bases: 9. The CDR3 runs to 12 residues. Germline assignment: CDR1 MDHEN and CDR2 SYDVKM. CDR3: CASSATSGTGYF. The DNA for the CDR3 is TGTGCCAGCAGTGCCACATCCGGGACAGGGTACTTC.